This is a list of T cell receptor beta chains from one sample in a study of blood T cell repertoires in COVID-19. TCRdb's table, derived via immunoSEQ multiplex PCR, lists solely in-frame clones and lacks some. The table lists roughly 130,000 clones, around 84% of them singletons. Sequencing was performed on peripheral blood. The source of these receptors is a man between 25 and 39 years old with COVID-19, enrolled during active disease. The CDR3 runs from the conserved cysteine through the conserved F or W. A D gene is named only where the DNA matches it firmly. The listing skips clone size in some rows; elsewhere it reads once, few, many or a size class.

D	length	V	size	J	CDR3	DNA
-	17	TRBV28	-	TRBJ2-3	CASSSPRRSLGTDTQYF	TGTGCCAGCAGCTCCCCCCGGAGAAGCCTCGGCACAGATACGCAGTATTTT
-	15	TRBV4-1	once	TRBJ1-2	CASSQTAGGGYGYTF	TGCGCCAGCAGCCAAACCGCGGGGGGGGGATATGGCTACACCTTC
TRBD2	15	TRBV11-3	few	TRBJ2-2	CASSSSGSAAGELFF	TGTGCCAGCAGCTCCAGCGGGAGCGCGGCCGGGGAGCTGTTTTTT
-	14	TRBV4-1	-	TRBJ1-1	CASSSGGGNTEAFF	TGCGCCAGCAGCTCCGGTGGCGGGAACACTGAAGCTTTCTTT
TRBD1	16	TRBV2	once	TRBJ2-7	CASSGETTGGGYEQYF	TGTGCCAGCAGTGGGGAGACCACAGGGGGCGGCTACGAGCAGTACTTC
-	15	TRBV5-1	-	TRBJ2-5	CASSSGLRGQETQYF	TGCGCCAGCAGCTCGGGACTTAGGGGCCAAGAGACCCAGTACTTC
-	13	TRBV10-3	few	TRBJ1-1	CAISSDRNTEAFF	TGTGCCATCAGTTCGGACAGGAACACTGAAGCTTTCTTT
-	13	TRBV25-1	once	TRBJ2-5	CASSGGSTETQYF	TGTGCCAGCAGTGGTGGGAGCACGGAGACCCAGTACTTC
TRBD1	11	TRBV28	once	TRBJ1-1	CATKGATEAFF	TGTGCCACGAAGGGGGCTACTGAAGCTTTCTTT
TRBD1	15	TRBV30	-	TRBJ1-2	CAWRTTGSTTYGYTF	TGTGCCTGGAGAACGACAGGGTCCACAACTTATGGCTACACCTTC
-	13	TRBV5-4	-	TRBJ2-3	CASSQPGTDTQYF	TGTGCCAGCAGCCAACCGGGGACAGATACGCAGTATTTT
TRBD1	15	TRBV19	-	TRBJ1-5	CASSATGGVGQPQHF	TGTGCCAGTAGTGCGACAGGGGGAGTGGGTCAGCCCCAGCATTTT
-	12	TRBV9	-	TRBJ1-2	CASSVNSNGYTF	TGTGCCAGCAGCGTAAACTCCAACGGCTACACCTTC
-	16	TRBV7-9	-	TRBJ2-5	CASSPGVRGLQETQYF	TGTGCCAGCAGCCCCGGGGTGCGGGGACTCCAAGAGACCCAGTACTTC
TRBD1	12	TRBV6-7	-	TRBJ2-3	CPPQGATDTQYF	TGTCCCCCGCAGGGGGCGACAGATACGCAGTATTTT
-	13	TRBV4-1	few	TRBJ1-2	CASSSLVARGYTF	TGCGCCAGCAGCTCCCTAGTAGCTCGGGGCTACACCTTC
TRBD1	16	TRBV28	-	TRBJ2-3	CASSPGQGSSTDTQYF	TGTGCCAGCAGCCCAGGACAGGGATCTAGCACAGATACGCAGTATTTT
-	11	TRBV12-3/TRBV12-4	-	TRBJ2-1	CASSRRDEQFF	TGTGCCAGCAGCCGACGGGATGAGCAGTTCTTC
-	14	TRBV19	once	TRBJ1-1	CASSMRSSYTEAFF	TGTGCCAGTAGTATGAGGAGTTCTTACACTGAAGCTTTCTTT
TRBD2	18	TRBV9	few	TRBJ2-2	CASSPPGLAGRNTGELFF	TGTGCCAGCAGCCCTCCGGGACTAGCGGGACGGAACACCGGGGAGCTGTTTTTT
-	15	TRBV3-1/TRBV3-2	-	TRBJ2-2	CASSQDTGFTGELFF	TGTGCCAGCAGCCAAGATACCGGGTTCACCGGGGAGCTGTTTTTT
-	13	TRBV11-1	-	TRBJ1-1	CASSLMWSASAFF	TGTGCCAGCAGCCTTATGTGGTCAGCGAGCGCTTTCTTT
-	13	TRBV12-3/TRBV12-4	-	TRBJ2-3	CASSLWRRDTQYF	TGTGCCAGCAGTTTATGGAGACGGGATACGCAGTATTTT
-	13	TRBV7-2	-	TRBJ1-2	CASSLAGESGYTF	TGTGCCAGCAGCTTAGCCGGGGAATCGGGCTACACCTTC
-	13	TRBV5-1	-	TRBJ2-3	CASSLAPKDTQYF	TGCGCCAGCAGCTTGGCCCCAAAAGATACGCAGTATTTT
TRBD2	15	TRBV30	-	TRBJ2-1	CAWMGLAGSYNEQFF	TGTGCCTGGATGGGACTAGCGGGCTCCTACAATGAGCAGTTCTTC
-	14	TRBV7-8	-	TRBJ2-5	CASSLGSGGETQYF	TGTGCCAGCAGCTTAGGGAGCGGCGGCGAGACCCAGTACTTC
-	17	TRBV5-3	-	TRBJ1-5	CATPRQKAENSNQPQHF	TGTGCCACCCCAAGACAGAAGGCTGAGAATAGCAATCAGCCCCAGCATTTT
TRBD2	15	TRBV4-1	-	TRBJ2-3	CASSPRAGGLGTQYF	TGCGCCAGCAGCCCGCGAGCGGGAGGCCTGGGTACGCAGTATTTT
TRBD2	14	TRBV18	-	TRBJ2-7	CASSSGTNSYEQYF	TGTGCCAGCTCGTCCGGGACTAACTCCTACGAGCAGTACTTC
-	15	TRBV2	-	TRBJ1-4	CASSEVGGEYEKLFF	TGTGCCAGCAGTGAAGTGGGGGGAGAGTATGAAAAACTGTTTTTT
TRBD2	15	TRBV4-2	many	TRBJ2-7	CASSQEISGNNEQYF	TGTGCCAGCAGCCAAGAGATTAGCGGGAACAACGAGCAGTACTTC
-	15	TRBV5-1	-	TRBJ2-3	CASSPTGERTDTQYF	TGCGCCAGCAGCCCGACGGGGGAGAGGACAGATACGCAGTATTTT
TRBD2	14	TRBV19	-	TRBJ2-7	CASRTSGSLYEQYF	TGTGCCAGTAGGACTAGCGGGAGTCTCTACGAGCAGTACTTC
-	15	TRBV14	few	TRBJ1-4	CASSLSYATNEKLFF	TGTGCCAGCAGCCTAAGCTACGCAACTAATGAAAAACTGTTTTTT
-	14	TRBV5-6	-	TRBJ2-7	CASSLRGGTYEQYF	TGTGCCAGCAGCTTGAGGGGGGGCACCTACGAGCAGTACTTC
-	14	TRBV6-5	-	TRBJ2-2	CASSLRSESGELFF	TGTGCCAGCAGCTTACGGTCGGAGTCCGGGGAGCTGTTTTTT
TRBD2	15	TRBV6-2/TRBV6-3	-	TRBJ2-2	CASSSSGRDTGELFF	TGTGCCAGCAGTTCTAGCGGGAGGGACACCGGGGAGCTGTTTTTT
-	14	TRBV10-2	-	TRBJ1-5	CASSIDSSNQPQHF	TGCGCCAGCAGCATCGACAGTAGCAATCAGCCCCAGCATTTT
-	14	TRBV9	-	TRBJ1-4	CASSLDGRAEKLFF	TGTGCCAGCAGCTTAGACGGGAGGGCTGAAAAACTGTTTTTT